Listed below are T cell receptor beta chains from one sample, sequenced in a study of human T cells and chemical hapten exposure. Using its own MiXCR run on the RACE reads, TCRdb lists one record per CDR3 protein. Of about 40,000 distinct CDR3 sequences listed, approximately 3.3% are singletons. This sample comprised whole blood, obtained in connection with sensitization to the hapten diphenylcyclopropenone (DPC). The receptors stem from a man aged 35 to 55 with alopecia areata. Some clones in this sample may be carry-over from other donors' samples. Both conserved end residues are part of each CDR3. A D gene is named only where the DNA matches it firmly. A row's size may be missing; if present it is once, few, many or a size class.

CDR3 DNA	CDR3 protein	V gene	J gene	D gene	clone size
TGTGCCAGCAGCGCCGGGACGTACCTAAGGGATGAGCAGTTCTTC	CASSAGTYLRDEQFF	TRBV6-2/TRBV6-3	TRBJ2-1	NA	many
TGTGCCAGCAGCCAAGATCGGGGGGGGCACCAAGAGACCCAGTACTTC	CASSQDRGGHQETQYF	TRBV3-1	TRBJ2-5	TRBD2	many
TGTGCCAGCAGCTTAGTGAGCGGGAGGGCCCTCGATGAGCAGTTCTTC	CASSLVSGRALDEQFF	TRBV7-2	TRBJ2-1	TRBD2	many
TGCGCCAGCAGCCCCGGGAAGGGGATTCCCTACAATGAGCAGTTCTTC	CASSPGKGIPYNEQFF	TRBV5-1	TRBJ2-1	NA	many
TGCGCCAGCAGCGTCGCTGAGGCGTCGCGAGGGGCCAACGTCCTGACTTTC	CASSVAEASRGANVLTF	TRBV5-1	TRBJ2-6	NA	many
TGTGCCAGCAGTTCCGGACTAGCGGGATCCCAAGAGACCCAGTACTTC	CASSSGLAGSQETQYF	TRBV12-3/TRBV12-4	TRBJ2-5	TRBD2	many
TGTGCCAGCAGCTCATTCCATCCAGGGGGCACGCGTCAGCCCCAGCATTTT	CASSSFHPGGTRQPQHF	TRBV7-9	TRBJ1-5	TRBD1	many
TGTGCCAGCAGCTTTCGGGCTGATACGCAGTATTTT	CASSFRADTQYF	TRBV7-9	TRBJ2-3	NA	many
TGCAGCGTCGACAGGGGAATGGCGGGCTACACCTTC	CSVDRGMAGYTF	TRBV29-1	TRBJ1-2	TRBD1	NA
TGTGCCAGCAGGTCTGATGGGGCAGTCACAGATACGCAGTATTTT	CASRSDGAVTDTQYF	TRBV7-2	TRBJ2-3	NA	many
TGCAGTGCTAGACGGGAACGGGAGACCCAGTACTTC	CSARRERETQYF	TRBV20-1	TRBJ2-5	NA	many
TGTGCCAGCAGCCAAGCCGGGACAGGGGACAGGGAGCAGTACTTC	CASSQAGTGDREQYF	TRBV3-1	TRBJ2-7	TRBD1	many
TGTGCCAGCTCTGGACTAAGTTACAATGAGCAGTTCTTC	CASSGLSYNEQFF	TRBV18	TRBJ2-1	NA	many
TGTGCCAGCAGCCAAGTGATGATGACGGTGGGGGAGCAGTACTTC	CASSQVMMTVGEQYF	TRBV3-1	TRBJ2-7	NA	many
TGTGCCAGCAGCTTAGCCAGCGGAATGGCTTCCTACGAGCAGTACTTC	CASSLASGMASYEQYF	TRBV11-2	TRBJ2-7	NA	many
TGTGCCAGCAGGAGCGGGAGGGAGTACGAGCAGTACTTC	CASRSGREYEQYF	TRBV25-1	TRBJ2-7	TRBD2	many
TGTGCCAGCAGTCTCCTCTTAGGGGACAGGCGGGGAGCAGATACGCAGTATTTT	CASSLLLGDRRGADTQYF	TRBV12-3/TRBV12-4	TRBJ2-3	TRBD1	many
TGTGCCAGCACCCTGGACACGCAAGAGACCCAGTACTTC	CASTLDTQETQYF	TRBV21-1	TRBJ2-5	NA	many
TGTGCCAGCAGGTCGGGACAGGGGGCAGAAAAACTGTTTTTT	CASRSGQGAEKLFF	TRBV6-5	TRBJ1-4	TRBD1	many
TGCGCCAGCAGCCGGGACGGTGCCTACGAGCAGTACTTC	CASSRDGAYEQYF	TRBV5-1	TRBJ2-7	NA	many
TGTGCCACCAGTGATTCTGAAGGGAGAAGCACTGAAGCTTTCTTT	CATSDSEGRSTEAFF	TRBV24-1	TRBJ1-1	NA	few
TGCAGTGCTAGCGGGACTAGCGGCCTAAGCTCCTACGAGCAGTACTTC	CSASGTSGLSSYEQYF	TRBV20-1	TRBJ2-7	TRBD2	many
TGCAGTGCTACCCGACTAGCGGGAGAAACAGATACGCAGTATTTT	CSATRLAGETDTQYF	TRBV20-1	TRBJ2-3	TRBD2	many
TGTGCCAGTAGTATTGGGACAGGGGGCCCCGGGGAGCTGTTTTTT	CASSIGTGGPGELFF	TRBV19	TRBJ2-2	TRBD1	NA
TGTGCCAGCAGCCAGGGAGCGGGAGACACAGATACGCAGTATTTT	CASSQGAGDTDTQYF	TRBV4-2	TRBJ2-3	TRBD2	many
TGCGCCAGCACCTCGACTAGGACTGAAGCTTTCTTT	CASTSTRTEAFF	TRBV10-2	TRBJ1-1	NA	many
TGCAGTGCTAGGTGGGGTAGCGGGAGACGGAATGAGCAGTTCTTC	CSARWGSGRRNEQFF	TRBV20-1	TRBJ2-1	TRBD2	many
TGTGCCAGCAGCTTACGTTTTTCTGGCGGCAATGAGCAGTTCTTC	CASSLRFSGGNEQFF	TRBV6-5	TRBJ2-1	NA	many
TGTGCCAGCAGTTCCAGCGCGGGAGGGGTTTACAATGAGCAGTTCTTC	CASSSSAGGVYNEQFF	TRBV28	TRBJ2-1	TRBD2	many
TGTGCCAGCAGGACAGACGGTGAGCAGTTCTTC	CASRTDGEQFF	TRBV12-3/TRBV12-4	TRBJ2-1	NA	many
TGTGCCAGCAGCACCCCAGGACGGGGGGGGGGCACCGGGGAGCTGTTTTTT	CASSTPGRGGGTGELFF	TRBV28	TRBJ2-2	TRBD2	NA
TGTGCCATCAGGCTGGACAAACCGCCCTACGAGCAGTACTTC	CAIRLDKPPYEQYF	TRBV10-3	TRBJ2-7	NA	many
TGTGCCAGCAGTTTAGAGAATAGCAATCAGCCCCAGCATTTT	CASSLENSNQPQHF	TRBV12-3/TRBV12-4	TRBJ1-5	NA	few
TGTGCCAGTAGTACTGGACGGACCGCGGGATACGAGCAGTACTTC	CASSTGRTAGYEQYF	TRBV19	TRBJ2-7	NA	many
TGTGCCAGCAGCTTAGGACTTCGAGGGGCTGGGGCCAACGTCCTGACTTTC	CASSLGLRGAGANVLTF	TRBV7-2	TRBJ2-6	NA	NA
TGTGCCAGCGGATGGGATTCTAACTATGGCTACACCTTC	CASGWDSNYGYTF	TRBV7-9	TRBJ1-2	NA	many
TGCGCCAGCAGCCAAGAGGGCAGGAGCGATCAGCCCCAGCATTTT	CASSQEGRSDQPQHF	TRBV4-1	TRBJ1-5	NA	many
TGTGCCAGCTCGCTGTTTCGGGGATACGGTGAAGCTTTCTTT	CASSLFRGYGEAFF	TRBV12-3/TRBV12-4	TRBJ1-1	NA	many